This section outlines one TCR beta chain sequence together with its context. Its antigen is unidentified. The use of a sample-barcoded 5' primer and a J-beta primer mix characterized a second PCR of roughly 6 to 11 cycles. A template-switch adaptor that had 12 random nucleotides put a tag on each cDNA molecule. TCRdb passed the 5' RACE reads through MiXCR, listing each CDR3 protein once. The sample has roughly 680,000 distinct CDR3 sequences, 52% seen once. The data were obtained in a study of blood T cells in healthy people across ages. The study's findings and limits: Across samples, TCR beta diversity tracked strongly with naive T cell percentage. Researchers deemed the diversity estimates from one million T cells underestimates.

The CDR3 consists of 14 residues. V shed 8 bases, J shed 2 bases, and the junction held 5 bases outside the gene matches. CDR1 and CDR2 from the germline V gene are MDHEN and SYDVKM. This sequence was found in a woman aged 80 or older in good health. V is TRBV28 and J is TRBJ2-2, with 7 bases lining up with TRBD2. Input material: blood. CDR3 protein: CASRRLANTGELFF. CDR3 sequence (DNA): TGTGCCAGCCGGAGACTAGCTAACACCGGGGAGCTGTTTTTT.